This T cell receptor (beta chain) was sequenced during a study of T cell responses to AZD1222 COVID-19 vaccine. Overall study findings and caveats: Reports say nearly half of spike-specific TCRs go after unmutated variant regions. Females outnumbered males among donors, who were mostly white British; clonal diversity was possibly underestimated. Baseline seropositivity characterized only a handful of AZD1222 recipients. Repertoires in all cases were sampled only once the peak T cell response had passed.

The trim removed 2 bases at V and 13 bases at J, leaving 11 bases unmatched. CDR3 length: 14 residues. The V gene's germline CDR1 is SGDLS and CDR2 YYNGEE. Sequencing was performed with immunoSEQ multiplex PCR; in TCRdb, only in-frame clones are kept and a portion is missing. This repertoire shows 73,000 or so clones, 80% found once; its top ten account for roughly 50%. On this clone: Its antigen is unknown.

The starting material was peripheral blood, obtained 28 days after the second AZD1222 dose. This sequence originates from an adult who received the AZD1222 COVID-19 vaccine. The V gene is TRBV9, the J gene TRBJ2-1; 8 bases line up with TRBD2. The CDR3 region is CASSVLDGGAYQFF. CDR3 DNA sequence: TGTGCCAGCAGCGTTCTTGACGGGGGGGCGTATCAGTTCTTC.